This passage covers 17 T cell receptor beta chains from one sample sequenced in a study of Graves' ophthalmopathy and Graves' hyperthyroidism. As the template, RNA transcripts were used to amplify TCR beta CDR3 regions. An initial RT-PCR round employing HTBI primers preceded a second-round multiplex PCR. A single record per CDR3 protein comes from TCRdb applying MiXCR to the multiplex PCR reads. Seen here are about 640,000 distinct CDR3 sequences, approximately 39% observed once, and the top ten hold around 3%. The sequenced material came from peripheral blood. These receptors were collected from an adult man with Graves' ophthalmopathy.

The CDR3 DNA reads TGTGCCAGCAGCTGGCGGGGGACCACTGAAGCTTTCTTT. Protein sequence: CASSWRGTTEAFF. The chain is built from TRBV7-2 and TRBJ1-1; possible D gene TRBD1, 5 bases. Germline-derived CDR1 and CDR2 are SGHTA and FQGNSA. The CDR3 totals 13 residues. With 4 bases removed from V and 4 bases from J, the gap between germline ends came to 10 bases.

The chain has TRBV19 and TRBJ2-3; D not resolved. The CDR3 covers 13 residues. In germline, CDR1 is LNHDA, CDR2 SQIVND (reference sequence). Deletions cut 8 bases from V and 5 bases from J, with 14 bases between. The DNA for the CDR3 is TGTGCCAGTGCCCGACGGTGGAGAGATACGCAGTATTTT. Translating it yields CASARRWRDTQYF.

This clonotype was found many times. The rearrangement uses TRBV12-3 or TRBV12-4 and TRBJ1-5; 7 bases are a match to TRBD1. The CDR3 is 14 amino acids. Trimming removed 3 bases from V and 7 bases from J; junction bases left unmatched: 6. The CDR3 region has the DNA TGTGCCAGCAGTTTTACAGGGGCGAGACAGCCCCAGCATTTT. Encoded protein: CASSFTGARQPQHF.

This clonotype has ten or more counts. This sequence joins TRBV7-2 and TRBJ1-3; perhaps TRBD1 as D (5 bases). The CDR3 is 18 amino acids. Germline V gene lookup returns CDR1 SGHTA and CDR2 FQGNSA. Between the trimmed V and J ends, which lost 5 bases and 0 bases, there was a span of 20 bases. The CDR3 reads CASSQAGRGPYSGNTIYF. The CDR3 DNA is TGTGCCAGCAGCCAAGCGGGGAGGGGCCCCTACTCTGGAAACACCATATATTTT.

The CDR3 DNA reads TGTGCCAGCAGCTACCCCGGACTAGCGGGAGTTAATACGCAGTATTTT. Translated, it gives CASSYPGLAGVNTQYF. The chain employs TRBV7-8 and TRBJ2-3; 13 nucleotides align to TRBD2. Germline V gives CDR1 SGHVS, CDR2 FQNEAQ. Trimming removed 4 bases from V and 7 bases from J; junction bases left unmatched: 8. This CDR3 has 16 residues.

This clonotype has only a few counts. The chain employs TRBV7-9 and TRBJ2-2; the D gene is possibly TRBD2 (7 bases). CDR3 size: 17 residues. Germline CDR1 and CDR2: SEHNR and FQNEAQ (reference sequence). V was pared by 5 bases and J by 4 bases, with 20 bases between. The CDR3 DNA is TGTGCCAGCAGCACCCGAGGGGGAGGGCCTGGCACCGGGGAGCTGTTTTTT. This sequence encodes CASSTRGGGPGTGELFF. Full variable domain (missing parts from reference TRBV7-9 and TRBJ2-2): DTGVSQNPRHKITKRGQNVTFRCDPISEHNRLYWYRQTLGQGPEFLTYFQNEAQLEKSRLLSDRFSAERPKGSFSTLEIQRTEQGDSAMYLCASSTRGGGPGTGELFFGEGSRLTVL.

The V and J genes are TRBV29-1 and TRBJ2-7, with D uncertain. The germline V gene has CDR1 SQVTM and CDR2 ANQGSEA. Trimming removed 6 bases from V and 7 bases from J, with 16 bases in between. The CDR3 is made up of 12 amino acids. CDR3: CSVAPWAQEQYF. Written as DNA, the CDR3 is TGCAGCGTAGCTCCATGGGCCCAAGAGCAGTACTTC.

In this sample, this clonotype turned up many times. This chain links TRBV7-8 with TRBJ1-5; maybe TRBD1 (5 bases). This CDR3 contains 15 residues. Deletions cut 1 base from V and 6 bases from J, with 13 bases between. Germline values: CDR1 SGHVS, CDR2 FQNEAQ. CDR3 sequence reads: CASSLVRGASQPQHF. CDR3 sequence (DNA): TGTGCCAGCAGCTTAGTTAGGGGCGCGAGTCAGCCCCAGCATTTT. The entire variable domain, with the rest obtained from reference TRBV7-8 and TRBJ1-5, is as follows: GAGVSQSPRYKVAKRGQDVALRCDPISGHVSLFWYQQALGQGPEFLTYFQNEAQLDKSGLPSDRFFAERPEGSVSTLKIQRTQQEDSAVYLCASSLVRGASQPQHFGDGTRLSIL.

This clonotype appeared a few times. The chain has TRBV27 and TRBJ1-1, with D unclear. From germline, CDR1 is MNHEY and CDR2 SMNVEV (reference sequence). The CDR3 spans 13 residues. V lost 7 bases and J 6 bases, leaving 15 bases between the germline ends. This CDR3 is CASTPSRSAEAFF. CDR3 bases: TGTGCCAGCACCCCATCCCGCTCAGCTGAAGCTTTCTTT.

The chain has TRBV7-9 and TRBJ2-5, with 7 bases aligning to TRBD1. This CDR3 region has 15 residues. Looked up from germline, CDR1 is SEHNR and CDR2 is FQNEAQ (reference sequence). Losses at the gene ends were 6 bases for V and 4 bases for J; bases not matched to a gene: 11. CDR3 residues: CASSRQGPGRETQYF. The CDR3 nucleotides are TGTGCCAGCAGTCGACAGGGACCCGGGCGAGAGACCCAGTACTTC.

This clonotype was seen many times. The gene calls are TRBV7-8 and TRBJ1-5; possible D gene TRBD1, 5 bases. Trimming took 1 base from V and 0 from J, leaving 13 bases between them. Looked up from germline, CDR1 is SGHVS and CDR2 is FQNEAQ. The CDR3 is 17 amino acids. The CDR3: CASSLGDSGASNQPQHF. The CDR3 region has the DNA TGTGCCAGCAGCTTAGGTGACAGTGGAGCTAGCAATCAGCCCCAGCATTTT.

The sample holds many counts of this clonotype. The chain joins TRBV5-1 to TRBJ2-2; D gene ambiguous. This CDR3 spans 14 amino acids. Germline assignment: CDR1 SGHRS and CDR2 YFSETQ. V lost 6 bases, J lost 7 bases, and 16 bases lay in between. This CDR3 is CASKKQPMSGELFF. DNA for the CDR3: TGCGCCAGCAAGAAACAGCCGATGAGCGGGGAGCTGTTTTTT.

This clonotype has ten or more counts. The chain uses TRBV6-5 and TRBJ1-2; D is uncertain. CDR3 length: 15 amino acids. Germline assignment: CDR1 MNHEY and CDR2 SVGAGI. Trimming shortened V by 6 bases and J by 5 bases, and 19 bases separated the two germline ends. CDR3 in amino acids: CASRDGTEGVYGYTF. The CDR3 DNA reads as TGTGCCAGCAGGGATGGAACGGAGGGAGTTTATGGCTACACCTTC.

The chain employs TRBV10-3 and TRBJ1-5, with TRBD1 identical over 9 bases. Germline lookup yields CDR1 ENHRY and CDR2 SYGVKD. The CDR3 consists of 13 residues. J lost 11 bases, V lost 8 bases, and 10 bases had no gene match. Written as DNA, the CDR3 is TGTGCCATCGCACAGGGGGCGGAAGAGACCCAGCATTTT. Translated: CAIAQGAEETQHF.

This clonotype occurred many times. J is TRBJ2-6 and V is TRBV6-6; D not certain. V lost 9 bases and J lost 0, with 9 bases in between. The germline V gene encodes CDR1 MNHNY and CDR2 SVGAGI (reference sequence). The CDR3 spans 14 residues. The CDR3 sequence is CASPSPSGANVLTF. The CDR3 nucleotides read TGTGCCAGTCCATCTCCCTCTGGGGCCAACGTCCTGACTTTC.

About this clonotype itself: One end of the junction is discordant with germline, which a read error may explain. The chain combines TRBV7-9 with TRBJ2-7, with 7 positions matching TRBD2. The CDR3 is 14 amino acids. In germline, CDR1 is SEHNR, CDR2 FQNEAQ (reference sequence). The CDR3 sequence is CASSTGTWRGEQYF. CDR3 bases: TGCGCCAGCAGCACCGGGACCTGGCGGGGGGAGCAGTACTTC.

This clonotype was recorded at least ten times. This rearrangement joins TRBV19 to TRBJ2-7; 8 nucleotides match TRBD1. The CDR3 has 14 residues. With V trimmed by 1 base and J by 2 bases, 1 base remained unmatched. Per germline, CDR1 LNHDA and CDR2 SQIVND (reference sequence). The chain's CDR3 is CASSIGDRPYEQYF. The CDR3 nucleotides read TGTGCCAGTAGTATAGGGGACAGGCCCTACGAGCAGTACTTC. Combining the CDR3 with reference TRBV19 and TRBJ2-7 gives the whole variable domain DGGITQSPKYLFRKEGQNVTLSCEQNLNHDAMYWYRQDPGQGLRLIYYSQIVNDFQKGDIAEGYSVSREKKESFPLTVTSAQKNPTAFYLCASSIGDRPYEQYFGPGTRLTVT.